Listed below are T cell receptor beta chains from one sample, sequenced in a study of cytomegalovirus exposure and HLA in healthy donors. Clones were sequenced by immunoSEQ multiplex PCR, and TCRdb holds only the in-frame ones, with some missing. This sample has 200,000 or so clones, with 83% found just once. The sample was PBMCs. The receptor source for this set is a girl aged 10 to 17 in good health and CMV-seronegative. Each CDR3 is given with its conserved first and last residue. The order of the fields is V gene, J gene, CDR3 protein.

v_gene: TRBV7-8; j_gene: TRBJ2-2; CDR3aa: CASSLVRGWTGELFF
v_gene: TRBV18; j_gene: TRBJ1-5; CDR3aa: CASSPSTDDQPQHF
v_gene: TRBV28; j_gene: TRBJ1-2; CDR3aa: CASSGPGKDRIEDGYTF
v_gene: TRBV6-6; j_gene: TRBJ1-1; CDR3aa: CASRPGQATEAFF
v_gene: TRBV28; j_gene: TRBJ2-7; CDR3aa: CASSAPRGGTGGDEQYF
v_gene: TRBV6-1; j_gene: TRBJ1-5; CDR3aa: CASSYRARQPQHF
v_gene: TRBV7-2; j_gene: TRBJ2-5; CDR3aa: CASSLFLARTQYF
v_gene: TRBV18; j_gene: TRBJ1-2; CDR3aa: CASSPLLDRAPLTF
v_gene: TRBV9; j_gene: TRBJ2-3; CDR3aa: CASSLSPPGSPTDTQYF
v_gene: TRBV2; j_gene: TRBJ1-2; CDR3aa: CASSEEGRLNGYTF
v_gene: TRBV6-5; j_gene: TRBJ2-1; CDR3aa: CASSYPGLAGTLQFF
v_gene: TRBV6-5; j_gene: TRBJ2-5; CDR3aa: CASSYLNTREETQYF
v_gene: TRBV18; j_gene: TRBJ1-1; CDR3aa: CASSSTGLNTEAFF
v_gene: TRBV7-8; j_gene: TRBJ2-3; CDR3aa: CASTLGGTDTQYF
v_gene: TRBV7-3; j_gene: TRBJ2-1; CDR3aa: CASSLTGGDYNEQFF
v_gene: TRBV6-1; j_gene: TRBJ2-7; CDR3aa: CASRRGQTYEQYF
v_gene: TRBV27; j_gene: TRBJ1-2; CDR3aa: CASSVSLQGNYGYTF
v_gene: TRBV9; j_gene: TRBJ2-1; CDR3aa: CASSAQGAHNEQFF
v_gene: TRBV19; j_gene: TRBJ2-7; CDR3aa: CASNQGNLGEQYF
v_gene: TRBV4-3; j_gene: TRBJ1-5; CDR3aa: CASSLGQGGNQPQHF
v_gene: TRBV7-2; j_gene: TRBJ2-3; CDR3aa: CASSHGTSGRAALDTQYF
v_gene: TRBV28; j_gene: TRBJ2-7; CDR3aa: CASSSGDRVLEQYF
v_gene: TRBV7-9; j_gene: TRBJ2-7; CDR3aa: CASSLGVPDYEQYF
v_gene: TRBV2; j_gene: TRBJ1-2; CDR3aa: CASLTPGQGYGYTF
v_gene: TRBV7-2; j_gene: TRBJ2-3; CDR3aa: CASSLDLAGGDTQYF
v_gene: TRBV10-3; j_gene: TRBJ1-2; CDR3aa: CAMSPGNYGYTF
v_gene: TRBV2; j_gene: TRBJ1-5; CDR3aa: CASSEFSTLRNQPQHF
v_gene: TRBV7-3; j_gene: TRBJ2-2; CDR3aa: CASSTTGTGGGNTGELFF
v_gene: TRBV5-4; j_gene: TRBJ2-1; CDR3aa: CASSLNLLSYNEQFF
v_gene: TRBV7-9; j_gene: TRBJ2-7; CDR3aa: CSSSPSLAGGSEQYF
v_gene: TRBV13; j_gene: TRBJ2-5; CDR3aa: CASSLGGGAETQYF